This T cell receptor (beta chain) was recovered during a study of blood T cell repertoires in COVID-19. Measured with immunoSEQ multiplex PCR; TCRdb has only the in-frame clones, and not every one. The sample includes fewer than 85,000 clones, about four fifths seen only once; the top ten take about 20%. The V end was cut by 6 bases, the J end by 3 bases, with 14 bases between. Per the germline V gene, CDR1 is MNHEY and CDR2 is SVGEGT. This CDR3 is built from 14 residues. This clone was seen a single time. The rearrangement uses TRBV6-2 or TRBV6-3 and TRBJ1-1, with D possibly being TRBD1 (6 bases). This clonotype was sampled from a woman over 75 with active or convalescent COVID-19. Specimen: peripheral blood. The CDR3 loop is CASSLTGWDTEAFF. The CDR3 DNA is TGTGCCAGCAGCCTTACAGGGTGGGACACTGAAGCTTTCTTT.